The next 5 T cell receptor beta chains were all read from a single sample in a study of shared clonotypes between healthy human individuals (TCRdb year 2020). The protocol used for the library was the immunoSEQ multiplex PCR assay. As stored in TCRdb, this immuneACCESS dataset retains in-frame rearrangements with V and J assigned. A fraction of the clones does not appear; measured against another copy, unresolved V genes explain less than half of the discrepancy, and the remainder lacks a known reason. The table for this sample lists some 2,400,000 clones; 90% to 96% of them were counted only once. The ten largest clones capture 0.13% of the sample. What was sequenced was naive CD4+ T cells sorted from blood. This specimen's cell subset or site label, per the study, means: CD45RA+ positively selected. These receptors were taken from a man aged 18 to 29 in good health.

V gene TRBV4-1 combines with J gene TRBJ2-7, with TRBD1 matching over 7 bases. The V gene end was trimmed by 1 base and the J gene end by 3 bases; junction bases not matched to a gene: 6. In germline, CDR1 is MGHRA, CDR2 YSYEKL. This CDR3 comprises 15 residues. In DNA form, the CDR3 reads TGCGCCAGCAGCCAAGCCGGGACAGCCCACTACGAGCAGTACTTC. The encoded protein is CASSQAGTAHYEQYF.

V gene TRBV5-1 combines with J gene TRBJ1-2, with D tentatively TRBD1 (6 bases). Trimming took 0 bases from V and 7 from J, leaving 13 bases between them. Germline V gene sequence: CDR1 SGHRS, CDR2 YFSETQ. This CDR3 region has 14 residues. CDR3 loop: CASSLEGHPSGYTF. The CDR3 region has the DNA TGCGCCAGCAGCTTGGAGGGACACCCCTCTGGCTACACCTTC. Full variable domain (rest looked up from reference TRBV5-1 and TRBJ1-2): KAGVTQTPRYLIKTRGQQVTLSCSPISGHRSVSWYQQTPGQGLQFLFEYFSETQRNKGNFPGRFSGRQFSNSRSEMNVSTLELGDSALYLCASSLEGHPSGYTFGSGTRLTVV.

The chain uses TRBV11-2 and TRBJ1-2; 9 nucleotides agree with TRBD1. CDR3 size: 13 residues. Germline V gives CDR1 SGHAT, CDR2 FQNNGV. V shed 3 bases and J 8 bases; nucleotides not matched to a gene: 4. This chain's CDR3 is CASSFGTGIGYTF. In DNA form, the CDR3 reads TGTGCCAGCAGCTTTGGGACAGGGATCGGCTACACCTTC.

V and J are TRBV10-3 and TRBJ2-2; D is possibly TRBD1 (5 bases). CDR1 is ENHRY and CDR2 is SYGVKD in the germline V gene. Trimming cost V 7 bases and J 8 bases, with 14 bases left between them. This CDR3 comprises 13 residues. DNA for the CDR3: TGTGCCATCACCCCAGACAGTTTTGGGGAGCTGTTTTTT. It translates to CAITPDSFGELFF.

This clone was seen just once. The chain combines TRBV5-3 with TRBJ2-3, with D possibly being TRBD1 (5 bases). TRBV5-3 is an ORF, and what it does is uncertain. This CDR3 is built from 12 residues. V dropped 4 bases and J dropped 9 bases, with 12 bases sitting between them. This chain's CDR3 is CARSHLDITQYF. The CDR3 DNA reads TGTGCCAGAAGCCACTTGGACATAACGCAGTATTTT.